This T cell receptor (beta chain) stems from a study of identical twins. TCRdb ran MiXCR on the 5' RACE reads and lists one entry per CDR3 protein. The data contain 550,000 to 800,000 distinct CDR3 sequences, about 7% of them singletons. This clonotype was counted only a few times. Germline-derived CDR1 and CDR2 are SQVTM and ANQGSEA. CDR3 length: 12 residues. V was trimmed by 5 bases and J by 2 bases, leaving 9 bases between them. The data were also submitted as part of a second study, on yellow fever vaccine responses in identical twins.

Sequencing was done on a sample of PBMCs. The sequence was obtained from a woman under 30 in good health. This rearrangement joins TRBV29-1 to TRBJ2-5; D uncertain. CDR3 nucleotide sequence: TGCAGCGTTCTACATGAACAAGAGACCCAGTACTTC. It specifies CSVLHEQETQYF.